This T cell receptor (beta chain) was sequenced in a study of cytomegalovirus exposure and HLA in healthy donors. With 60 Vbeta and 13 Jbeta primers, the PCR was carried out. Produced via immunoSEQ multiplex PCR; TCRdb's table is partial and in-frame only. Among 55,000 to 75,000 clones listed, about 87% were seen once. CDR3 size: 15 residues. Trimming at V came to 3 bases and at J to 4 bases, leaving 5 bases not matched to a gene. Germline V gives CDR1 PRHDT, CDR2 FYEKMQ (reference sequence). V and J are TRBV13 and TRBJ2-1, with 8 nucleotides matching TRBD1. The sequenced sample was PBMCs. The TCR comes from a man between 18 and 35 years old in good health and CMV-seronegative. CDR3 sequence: CASSFRDRRYNEQFF. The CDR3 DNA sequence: TGTGCCAGCAGCTTCCGGGACAGGAGGTACAATGAGCAGTTCTTC.